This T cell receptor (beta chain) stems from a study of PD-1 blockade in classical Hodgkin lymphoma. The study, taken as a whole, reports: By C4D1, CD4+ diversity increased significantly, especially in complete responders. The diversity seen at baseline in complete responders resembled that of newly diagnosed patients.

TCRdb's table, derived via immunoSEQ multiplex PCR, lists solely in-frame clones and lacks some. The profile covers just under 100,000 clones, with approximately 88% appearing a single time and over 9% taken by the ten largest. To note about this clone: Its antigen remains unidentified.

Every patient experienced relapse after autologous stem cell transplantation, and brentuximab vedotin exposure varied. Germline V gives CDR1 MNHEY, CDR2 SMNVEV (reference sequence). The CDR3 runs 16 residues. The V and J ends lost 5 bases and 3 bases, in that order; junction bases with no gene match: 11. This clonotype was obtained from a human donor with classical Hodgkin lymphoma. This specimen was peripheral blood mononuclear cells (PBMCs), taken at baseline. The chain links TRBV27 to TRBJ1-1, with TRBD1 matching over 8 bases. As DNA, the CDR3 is TGTGCCAGCAGTGCTCCGACAGGGGCGGGGGACACTGAAGCTTTCTTT. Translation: CASSAPTGAGDTEAFF.